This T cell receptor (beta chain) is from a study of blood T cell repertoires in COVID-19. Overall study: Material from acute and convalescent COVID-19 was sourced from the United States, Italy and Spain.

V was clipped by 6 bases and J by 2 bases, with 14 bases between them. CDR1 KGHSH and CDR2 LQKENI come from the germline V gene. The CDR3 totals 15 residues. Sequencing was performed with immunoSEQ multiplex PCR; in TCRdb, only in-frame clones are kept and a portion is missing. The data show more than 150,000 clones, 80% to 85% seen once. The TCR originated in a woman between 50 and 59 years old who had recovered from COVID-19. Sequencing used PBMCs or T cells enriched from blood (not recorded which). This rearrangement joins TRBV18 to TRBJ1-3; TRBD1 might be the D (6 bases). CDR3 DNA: TGTGCCAGCTCCCCTACTACAGGGACTGGAAACACCATATATTTT. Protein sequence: CASSPTTGTGNTIYF.